Sequencing of this T cell receptor beta chain was carried out in a study of blood T cells in healthy people across ages (dated by TCRdb to between 2015 and 2016). Regarding the study in general: In model experiments, template switching captured roughly one uniquely barcoded TCR beta cDNA molecule for every two T cells. To track age-related changes in TCR beta repertoire diversity, the study relied on deep sequencing normalized with unique cDNA molecular identifiers. Donors were grouped into four age groups: young (average approximately 15 years), middle-aged (less than 40), aged (around 62) and long-lived (about 89). To avoid experimental bias, donors of different ages were randomly spread across the sequencing lanes. The study analyzed two additional independent replicas of 1 million unique cDNA reads from the same blood draw for two donors, one aged 18 to 29 and one aged 80 or older.

Systemically healthy Caucasian individuals from Russia, over 30 in total and aged roughly 6 to 95 years, were included as donors. Roughly 9.5 milliliters of peripheral blood were drawn from each donor into EDTA-treated Vacutainer tubes. Ficoll-Paque density-gradient centrifugation was used to isolate PBMCs, with at least 6 million obtained per sample. Trizol reagent was used to extract total RNA from PBMCs, with at least 5.5 micrograms per sample. For every donor, an aliquot of PBMCs went through flow cytometry to measure the percentages of naive CD45RAhigh/CD27high T cells. Note on this clonotype: No cognate antigen has been identified for it. No base quality information exists; no much larger clone differs at one position.

Receptors were amplified or captured by 5' RACE. Instrument on record: Illumina HiSeq 2500. A second PCR of 7 to 11 cycles was performed with a sample-barcoded 5' primer and a J-beta primer mix. A template-switch 5' adaptor carrying 12 random nucleotides introduced a unique molecular identifier onto each TCR beta cDNA molecule. At least 2.5 million CDR3-containing paired-end reads were obtained from each sample. First-strand cDNA synthesis was performed from all RNA using the Mint cDNA synthesis kit, with priming by a TRBC-specific oligonucleotide. Following uracil-DNA glycosylase treatment, a first 18-cycle PCR with universal primers M1SS and BC2_uni_R was performed on all cDNA. In the original analysis: Normalization of each sample was performed by random selection of 1 million high-quality reads, each carrying a distinct molecular identifier. Instead of being binned into consensus sequences, reads with shared molecular identifiers were discarded. MiTCR, with a Q25 quality threshold and the strictest error-elimination algorithm, was used for CDR3 identification, clonotype clustering and error correction. A nonparametric unseen species model with Euler transformation was used to estimate lower-bound total TCR beta diversity. TCRdb handled the public reads itself, with Q25 trimming in fastp and clone calling in MiXCR, and kept productive beta chains. Each CDR3 protein appears once, grouped with its most common genes and DNA. The authors' filters were not applied to this entry. The sample includes 850,000 to 1,000,000 distinct CDR3 sequences, with under 50% observed a single time. The ten largest clones add up to roughly 12% of the sample.

On the study overall, not on this receptor specifically: Compared with the aged group, more naive CD4+ T cells, fewer expanded clones and increased TCR diversity were shown by the long-lived group, suggesting age selection. Estimates of total diversity from one million sequenced T cells were regarded as lower bounds and underestimates. Observed TCR beta diversity correlated strongly with the percentage of naive T cells measured by flow cytometry. The CMV infection status of donors was not known, potentially confounding age-related changes in expanded clonotypes. Since profiling was done on bulk unsorted PBMCs, naive and antigen-experienced compartments could not be conclusively compared. As age increased, observed TCR beta diversity per million T cells dropped in a roughly linear way, and a significant reduction was already evident by age 40.

The sample taken for sequencing was blood. This clonotype originated in a man aged 30-40 years in good health.

Here is the DNA: TGTGCCTGGAACCCCCGGACTAGCGGGCGACCGACCGCTAGCACAGATACGCAGTATTTT. Translated, this gives CAWNPRTSGRPTASTDTQYF. The rearranged chain carries TRBV30 and TRBJ2-3, and 11 junction bases match TRBD2. V is cut back by 4 bases and J by 0 bases, with 18 bases in the junction unmatched. From its cysteine to its phenylalanine, the CDR3 spans 20 amino acids. Only CDR3 DNA is held: 60 bases, read in frame from base 1. Reading the germline V gene (reference sequence) gives CDR1 GTSNPN and CDR2 SVGIG.